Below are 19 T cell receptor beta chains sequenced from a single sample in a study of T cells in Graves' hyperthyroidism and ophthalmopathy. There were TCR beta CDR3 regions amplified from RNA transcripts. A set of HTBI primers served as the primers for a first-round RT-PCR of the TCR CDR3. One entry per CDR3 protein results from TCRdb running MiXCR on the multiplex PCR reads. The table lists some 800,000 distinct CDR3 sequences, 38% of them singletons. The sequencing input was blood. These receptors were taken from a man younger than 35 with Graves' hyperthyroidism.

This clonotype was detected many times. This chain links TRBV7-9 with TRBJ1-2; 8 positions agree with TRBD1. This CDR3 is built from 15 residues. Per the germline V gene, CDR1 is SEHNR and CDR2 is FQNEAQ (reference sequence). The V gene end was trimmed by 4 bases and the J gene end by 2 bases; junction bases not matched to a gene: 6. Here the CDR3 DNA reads TGTGCCAGCAGCTCAGGGGGCAGTGGGAACTATGGCTACACCTTC. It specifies CASSSGGSGNYGYTF. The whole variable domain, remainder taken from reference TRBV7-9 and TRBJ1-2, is DTGVSQNPRHKITKRGQNVTFRCDPISEHNRLYWYRQTLGQGPEFLTYFQNEAQLEKSRLLSDRFSAERPKGSFSTLEIQRTEQGDSAMYLCASSSGGSGNYGYTFGSGTRLTVV.

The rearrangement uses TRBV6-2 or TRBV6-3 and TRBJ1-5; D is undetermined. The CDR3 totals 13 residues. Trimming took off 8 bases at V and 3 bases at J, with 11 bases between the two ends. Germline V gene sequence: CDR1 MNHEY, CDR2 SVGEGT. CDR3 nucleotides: TGTGCCAGCGCTTACACCACCAATCAGCCCCAGCATTTT. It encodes CASAYTTNQPQHF.

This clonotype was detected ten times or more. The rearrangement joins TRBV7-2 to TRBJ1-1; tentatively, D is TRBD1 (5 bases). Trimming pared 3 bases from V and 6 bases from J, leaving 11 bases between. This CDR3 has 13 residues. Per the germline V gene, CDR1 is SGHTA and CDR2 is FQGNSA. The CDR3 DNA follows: TGTGCCAGCAGCTTCGGAGGAGGGGCTGAAGCTTTCTTT. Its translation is CASSFGGGAEAFF. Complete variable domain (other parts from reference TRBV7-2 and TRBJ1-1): GAGVSQSPSNKVTEKGKDVELRCDPISGHTALYWYRQSLGQGLEFLIYFQGNSAPDKSGLPSDRFSAERTGGSVSTLTIQRTQQEDSAVYLCASSFGGGAEAFFGQGTRLTVV.

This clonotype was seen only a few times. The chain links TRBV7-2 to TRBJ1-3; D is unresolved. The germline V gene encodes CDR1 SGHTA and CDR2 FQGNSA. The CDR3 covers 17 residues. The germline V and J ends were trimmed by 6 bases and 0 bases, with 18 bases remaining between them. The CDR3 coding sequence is TGTGCCAGCAGTCCGACCGGGATTTCAAACTCTGGAAACACCATATATTTT. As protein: CASSPTGISNSGNTIYF. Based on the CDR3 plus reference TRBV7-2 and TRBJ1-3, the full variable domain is GAGVSQSPSNKVTEKGKDVELRCDPISGHTALYWYRQSLGQGLEFLIYFQGNSAPDKSGLPSDRFSAERTGGSVSTLTIQRTQQEDSAVYLCASSPTGISNSGNTIYFGEGSWLTVV.

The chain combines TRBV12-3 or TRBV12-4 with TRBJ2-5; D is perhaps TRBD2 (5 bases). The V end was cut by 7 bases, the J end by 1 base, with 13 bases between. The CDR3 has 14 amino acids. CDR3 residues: CASTESGFQETQYF. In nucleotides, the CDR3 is TGTGCCAGCACCGAAAGCGGTTTCCAAGAGACCCAGTACTTC.

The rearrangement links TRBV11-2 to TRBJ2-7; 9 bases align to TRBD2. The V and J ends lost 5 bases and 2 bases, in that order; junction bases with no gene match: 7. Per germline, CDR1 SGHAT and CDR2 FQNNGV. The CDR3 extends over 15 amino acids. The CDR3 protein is CASSLPSGTTYEQYF. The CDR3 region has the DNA TGTGCCAGCAGCCTTCCTAGCGGGACGACCTACGAGCAGTACTTC. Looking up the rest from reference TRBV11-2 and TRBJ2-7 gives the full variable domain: EAGVAQSPRYKIIEKRQSVAFWCNPISGHATLYWYQQILGQGPKLLIQFQNNGVVDDSQLPKDRFSAERLKGVDSTLKIQPAKLEDSAVYLCASSLPSGTTYEQYFGPGTRLTVT.

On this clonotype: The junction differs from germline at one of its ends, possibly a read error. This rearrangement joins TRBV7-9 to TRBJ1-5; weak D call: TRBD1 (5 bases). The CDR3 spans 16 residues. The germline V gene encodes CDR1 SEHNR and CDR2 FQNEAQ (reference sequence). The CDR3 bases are TGCGCCAGCAGCCAAGATACGACGGCAGGGTATCAGCCCCAGCATTTT. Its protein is CASSQDTTAGYQPQHF.

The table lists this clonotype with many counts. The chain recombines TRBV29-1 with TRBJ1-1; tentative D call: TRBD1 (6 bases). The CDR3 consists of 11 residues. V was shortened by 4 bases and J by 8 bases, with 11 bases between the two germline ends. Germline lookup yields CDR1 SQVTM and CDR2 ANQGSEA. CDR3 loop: CSVVNREEAFF. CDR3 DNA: TGCAGCGTTGTAAACAGGGAGGAAGCTTTCTTT.

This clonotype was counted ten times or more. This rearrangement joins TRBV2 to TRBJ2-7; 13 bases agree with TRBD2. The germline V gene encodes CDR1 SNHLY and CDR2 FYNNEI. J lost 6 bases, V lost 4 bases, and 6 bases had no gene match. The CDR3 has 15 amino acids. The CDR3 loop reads CASSVPGTSGAEQYF. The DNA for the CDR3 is TGTGCCAGCAGTGTACCCGGGACTAGCGGGGCCGAGCAGTACTTC.

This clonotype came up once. The CDR3 loop is CASSMAGTGGNQPQHF. CDR3 nucleotide sequence: TGTGCCAGTAGTATGGCCGGGACAGGGGGCAATCAGCCCCAGCATTTT. V usage is TRBV19 and J usage is TRBJ1-5; 10 bases agree with TRBD1. Germline V gives CDR1 LNHDA, CDR2 SQIVND (reference sequence). The junction had 4 bases not matched to a gene; V was cut back by 3 bases and J by 2 bases. CDR3 length equals 16 residues.

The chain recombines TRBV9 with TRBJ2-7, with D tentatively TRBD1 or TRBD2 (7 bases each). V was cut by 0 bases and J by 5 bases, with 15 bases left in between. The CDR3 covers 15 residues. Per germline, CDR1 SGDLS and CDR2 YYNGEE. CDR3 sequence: CASSVGQGGPHEQYF. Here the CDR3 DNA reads TGTGCCAGCAGCGTAGGACAGGGAGGGCCACACGAGCAGTACTTC.

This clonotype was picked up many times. The CDR3 DNA reads as TGCAGTGCTAGCGACCTCTCGGGGGAGACCCAGTACTTC. Translating gives CSASDLSGETQYF. This rearrangement joins TRBV20-1 to TRBJ2-5; tentatively, D is TRBD2 (5 bases). CDR1 and CDR2 (germline): DFQATT, SNEGSKA (reference sequence). This CDR3 has 13 residues. V shed 3 bases and J shed 5 bases, with 13 bases lying between them.

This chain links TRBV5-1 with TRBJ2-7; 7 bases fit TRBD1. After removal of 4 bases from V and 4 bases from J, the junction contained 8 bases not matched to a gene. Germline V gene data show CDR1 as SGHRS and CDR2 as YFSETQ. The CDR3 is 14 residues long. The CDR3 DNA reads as TGCGCCAGCAGCGAGCCCGGGACAGTTTACGAGCAGTACTTC. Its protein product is CASSEPGTVYEQYF.

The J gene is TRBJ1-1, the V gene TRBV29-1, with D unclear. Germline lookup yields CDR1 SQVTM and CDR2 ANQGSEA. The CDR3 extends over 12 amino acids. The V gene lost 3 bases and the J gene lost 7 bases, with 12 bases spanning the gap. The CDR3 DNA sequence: TGCAGCGTTGAGGGCACCGGACTTGAAGCTTTCTTT. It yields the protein CSVEGTGLEAFF.

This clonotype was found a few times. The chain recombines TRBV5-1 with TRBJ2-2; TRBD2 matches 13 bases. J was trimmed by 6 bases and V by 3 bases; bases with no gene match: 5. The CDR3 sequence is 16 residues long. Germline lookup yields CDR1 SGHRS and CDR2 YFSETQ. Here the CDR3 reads CASSSGLAGESGELFF. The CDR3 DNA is TGCGCCAGCAGCTCCGGACTAGCGGGAGAATCCGGGGAGCTGTTTTTT. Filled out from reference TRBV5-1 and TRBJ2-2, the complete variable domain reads KAGVTQTPRYLIKTRGQQVTLSCSPISGHRSVSWYQQTPGQGLQFLFEYFSETQRNKGNFPGRFSGRQFSNSRSEMNVSTLELGDSALYLCASSSGLAGESGELFFGEGSRLTVL.

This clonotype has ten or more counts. The CDR3 DNA follows: TGTGCCAGCAGGTTGGACAGGGCGAACACTGAAGCTTTCTTT. Translated, it gives CASRLDRANTEAFF. This chain links TRBV2 with TRBJ1-1; 8 bases match TRBD1. Germline-derived CDR1 and CDR2 are SNHLY and FYNNEI. Trimming removed 6 bases from V and 1 base from J; junction bases left unmatched: 4. The CDR3 runs to 14 residues.

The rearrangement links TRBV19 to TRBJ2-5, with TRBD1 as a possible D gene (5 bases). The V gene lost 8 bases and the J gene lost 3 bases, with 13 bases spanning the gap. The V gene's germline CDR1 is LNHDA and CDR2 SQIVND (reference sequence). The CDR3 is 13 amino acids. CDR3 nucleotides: TGTGCCAGTCACCAGGCAGGGAAAGAGACCCAGTACTTC. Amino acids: CASHQAGKETQYF. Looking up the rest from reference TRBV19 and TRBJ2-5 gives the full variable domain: DGGITQSPKYLFRKEGQNVTLSCEQNLNHDAMYWYRQDPGQGLRLIYYSQIVNDFQKGDIAEGYSVSREKKESFPLTVTSAQKNPTAFYLCASHQAGKETQYFGPGTRLLVL.

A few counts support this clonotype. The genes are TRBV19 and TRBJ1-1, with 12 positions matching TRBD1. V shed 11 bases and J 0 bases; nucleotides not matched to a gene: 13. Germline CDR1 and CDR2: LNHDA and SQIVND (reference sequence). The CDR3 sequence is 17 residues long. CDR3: CASYFGTGGVLNTEAFF. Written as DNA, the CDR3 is TGTGCCTCCTACTTTGGGACAGGGGGCGTTTTGAACACTGAAGCTTTCTTT.

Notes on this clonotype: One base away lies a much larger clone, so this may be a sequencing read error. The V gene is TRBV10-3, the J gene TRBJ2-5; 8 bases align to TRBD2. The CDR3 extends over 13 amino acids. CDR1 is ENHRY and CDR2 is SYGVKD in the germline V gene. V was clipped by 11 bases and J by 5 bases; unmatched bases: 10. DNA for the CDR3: TGTGCCGTCGGGGGGGCGATGACGGAGACCCAGTACTTC. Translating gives CAVGGAMTETQYF.